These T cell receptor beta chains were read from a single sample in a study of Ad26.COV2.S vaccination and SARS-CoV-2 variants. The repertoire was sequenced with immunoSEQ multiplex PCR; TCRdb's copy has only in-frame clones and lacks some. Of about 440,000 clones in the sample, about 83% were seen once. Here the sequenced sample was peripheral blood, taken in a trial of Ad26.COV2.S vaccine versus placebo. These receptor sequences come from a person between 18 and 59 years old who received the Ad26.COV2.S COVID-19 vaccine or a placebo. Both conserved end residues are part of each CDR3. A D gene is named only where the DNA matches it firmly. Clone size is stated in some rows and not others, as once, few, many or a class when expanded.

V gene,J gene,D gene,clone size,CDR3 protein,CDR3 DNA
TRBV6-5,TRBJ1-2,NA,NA,CASSYSNPQGNYGYTF,TGTGCCAGCAGTTACTCGAACCCCCAGGGGAACTATGGCTACACCTTC
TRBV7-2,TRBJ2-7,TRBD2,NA,CASSWGLAGGKEQYF,TGTGCCAGCAGCTGGGGACTAGCGGGAGGGAAGGAGCAGTACTTC
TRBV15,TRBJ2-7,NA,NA,CATSRDSEAPNRNF,TGTGCCACCAGCAGAGATAGCGAGGCACCGAATAGGAACTTC
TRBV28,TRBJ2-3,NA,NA,CASSPPRALGTQYF,TGTGCCAGCAGCCCTCCTAGGGCACTGGGAACGCAGTATTTT
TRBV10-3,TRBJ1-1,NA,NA,CAISEGRTKAEAFF,TGTGCCATCAGTGAGGGCAGAACGAAGGCTGAAGCTTTCTTT
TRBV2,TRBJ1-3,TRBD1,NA,CASSADRARNTIYF,TGTGCCAGCAGCGCCGACAGGGCTCGAAACACCATATATTTT
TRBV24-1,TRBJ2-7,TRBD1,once,CATSDFKTGGPYEQYF,TGTGCCACCAGTGATTTTAAGACAGGGGGTCCCTACGAGCAGTACTTC
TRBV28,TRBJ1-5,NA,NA,CASSISGIQPQHF,TGTGCCAGCAGTATCTCAGGGATCCAGCCCCAGCATTTT
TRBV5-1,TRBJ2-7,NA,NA,CASSFETGSYEQYF,TGCGCCAGCAGCTTCGAAACAGGGTCCTACGAGCAGTACTTC
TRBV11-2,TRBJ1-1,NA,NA,CASSLGGDTEAFF,TGTGCCAGCAGCTTAGGGGGGGACACTGAAGCTTTCTTT
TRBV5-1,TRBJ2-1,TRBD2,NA,CASSLGTLLAGAGEQFF,TGCGCCAGCAGCTTGGGGACCCTTCTAGCGGGAGCGGGTGAGCAGTTCTTC
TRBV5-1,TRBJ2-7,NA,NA,CASRTSQGSSYEQYF,TGCGCCAGCAGGACTTCACAAGGGAGCTCCTACGAGCAGTACTTC
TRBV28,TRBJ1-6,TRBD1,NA,CASSPLTGGFSPLHF,TGTGCCAGCAGTCCCCTCACAGGGGGGTTCTCACCCCTCCACTTT
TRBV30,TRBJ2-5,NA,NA,CAWGVGGAGETQYF,TGTGCCTGGGGTGTTGGGGGCGCGGGGGAGACCCAGTACTTC
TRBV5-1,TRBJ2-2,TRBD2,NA,CASSFSGTGTGELFF,TGCGCCAGCAGCTTTAGCGGGACGGGAACCGGGGAGCTGTTTTTT
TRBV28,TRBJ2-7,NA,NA,CASRRPQGNYEQYF,TGTGCCAGCAGAAGGCCCCAGGGAAACTACGAGCAGTACTTC
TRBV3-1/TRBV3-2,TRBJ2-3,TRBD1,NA,CASSQGYRGGDTQYF,TGTGCCAGCAGCCAAGGCTACAGGGGTGGAGATACGCAGTATTTT
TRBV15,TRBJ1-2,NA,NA,CATSLGRGSGYTF,TGTGCCACCAGCCTTGGACGGGGCTCGGGCTACACCTTC
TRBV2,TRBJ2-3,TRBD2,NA,CASNWGGSTDTQYF,TGTGCCAGCAACTGGGGAGGGAGCACAGATACGCAGTATTTT
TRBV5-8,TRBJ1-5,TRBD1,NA,CASSLGVDRANQPQHF,TGTGCCAGCAGCCTGGGGGTGGACAGGGCGAATCAGCCCCAGCATTTT
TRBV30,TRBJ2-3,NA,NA,CAWTLGGPTDTQYF,TGTGCCTGGACCCTAGGGGGACCTACAGATACGCAGTATTTT
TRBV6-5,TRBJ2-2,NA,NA,CASRNKVSGELFF,TGTGCCAGCAGGAATAAAGTTAGCGGGGAGCTGTTTTTT
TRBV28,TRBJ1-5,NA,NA,CASMGGGSNQPQHF,TGTGCCAGCATGGGCGGGGGTAGCAATCAGCCCCAGCATTTT
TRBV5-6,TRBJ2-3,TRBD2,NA,CASSPAGLAGGPRTQYF,TGTGCCAGCAGCCCTGCCGGACTAGCGGGAGGGCCACGAACGCAGTATTTT
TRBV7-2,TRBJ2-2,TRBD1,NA,CASSLVPPGQGSSGELFF,TGTGCCAGCAGCTTAGTTCCCCCGGGACAGGGCTCGTCCGGGGAGCTGTTTTTT
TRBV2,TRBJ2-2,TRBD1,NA,CASSETRGTGELFF,TGTGCCAGCAGTGAGACCAGGGGGACCGGGGAGCTGTTTTTT
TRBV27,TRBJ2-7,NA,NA,CASSFSRDIPEQYF,TGTGCCAGCAGTTTCTCCCGGGACATACCCGAGCAGTACTTC
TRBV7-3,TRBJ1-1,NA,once,CASSEQGGTEAFF,TGTGCCAGCAGCGAACAGGGAGGTACTGAAGCTTTCTTT
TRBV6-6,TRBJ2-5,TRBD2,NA,CASSRLAGGTETQYF,TGTGCCAGCAGTCGACTAGCGGGAGGTACGGAGACCCAGTACTTC
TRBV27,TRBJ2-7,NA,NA,CASSAEPGLFYEQYF,TGTGCCAGCAGTGCGGAACCGGGACTCTTCTACGAGCAGTACTTC
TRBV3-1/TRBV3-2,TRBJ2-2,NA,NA,CASSQEAWGSQTGELFF,TGTGCCAGCAGCCAAGAGGCCTGGGGCAGTCAAACCGGGGAGCTGTTTTTT
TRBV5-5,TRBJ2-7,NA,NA,CASSLGPAVASEQYF,TGTGCCAGCAGCTTGGGGCCGGCGGTTGCGTCCGAGCAGTACTTC
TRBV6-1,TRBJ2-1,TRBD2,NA,CASSEVASGRSYEQFF,TGTGCCAGCAGTGAAGTTGCTAGCGGGAGATCCTATGAGCAGTTCTTC
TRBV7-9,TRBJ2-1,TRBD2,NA,CASSFPSGLNEQFF,TGTGCCAGCAGCTTCCCTAGCGGCCTCAATGAGCAGTTCTTC
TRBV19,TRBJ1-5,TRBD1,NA,CASSMPLGQGHSNQPQHF,TGTGCCAGTAGTATGCCTCTCGGACAGGGGCATAGCAATCAGCCCCAGCATTTT
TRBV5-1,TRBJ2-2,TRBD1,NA,CASRTGVNTGELFF,TGCGCCAGCAGGACAGGGGTCAACACCGGGGAGCTGTTTTTT
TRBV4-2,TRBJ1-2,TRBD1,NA,CASSQDSSRGQVKGYGYTF,TGTGCCAGCAGCCAAGATAGCTCAAGGGGACAGGTCAAGGGGTATGGCTACACCTTC
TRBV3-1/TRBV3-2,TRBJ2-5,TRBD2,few,CASSPAGVGETQYF,TGTGCCAGCAGCCCAGCGGGAGTAGGGGAGACCCAGTACTTC
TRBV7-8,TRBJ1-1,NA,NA,CASSLDGRTYTEAFF,TGTGCCAGCAGCTTAGATGGACGGACCTATACTGAAGCTTTCTTT
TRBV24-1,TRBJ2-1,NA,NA,CATSDLLRHEQFF,TGTGCCACCAGTGATTTGCTGAGGCATGAGCAGTTCTTC
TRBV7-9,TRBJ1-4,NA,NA,CASSSGTGLPTNEKLFF,TGTGCCAGCAGCTCGGGAACAGGGCTTCCAACTAATGAAAAACTGTTTTTT
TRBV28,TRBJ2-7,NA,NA,CASSLEYEQYF,TGTGCCAGCAGTCTAGAGTACGAGCAGTACTTC
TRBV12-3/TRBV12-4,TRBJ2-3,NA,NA,CASSFFAQSPQYF,TGTGCCAGCAGTTTTTTTGCCCAGAGCCCGCAGTATTTT
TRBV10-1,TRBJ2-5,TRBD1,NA,CASSGGQGEGEETQYF,TGCGCCAGCAGTGGGGGACAGGGTGAAGGGGAAGAGACCCAGTACTTC
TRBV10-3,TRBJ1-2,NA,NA,CAITIGAGNYGYTF,TGTGCCATCACCATAGGGGCCGGAAACTATGGCTACACCTTC
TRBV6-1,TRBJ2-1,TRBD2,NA,CASSEAPGTRGDEQFF,TGTGCCAGCAGTGAAGCCCCCGGGACTAGAGGCGATGAGCAGTTCTTC
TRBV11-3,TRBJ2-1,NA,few,CASSLRSERNNEQFF,TGTGCCAGCAGCTTAAGAAGCGAGAGAAACAATGAGCAGTTCTTC
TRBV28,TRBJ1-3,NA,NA,CASSPLRAGNTIYF,TGTGCCAGCAGCCCCCTACGGGCTGGAAACACCATATATTTT
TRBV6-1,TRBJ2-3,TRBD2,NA,CASSEVVAGGPVTDTQYF,TGTGCCAGCAGTGAAGTGGTAGCGGGAGGGCCTGTCACAGATACGCAGTATTTT
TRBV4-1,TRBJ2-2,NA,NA,CASSQTGANTGELFF,TGCGCCAGCAGCCAAACAGGAGCGAACACCGGGGAGCTGTTTTTT
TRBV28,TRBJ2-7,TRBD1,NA,CASSFPQGHRASYEQYF,TGTGCCAGCAGTTTCCCACAGGGGCACAGAGCCTCCTACGAGCAGTACTTC
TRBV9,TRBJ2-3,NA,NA,CASSVHGDTQYF,TGTGCCAGCAGCGTACATGGGGATACGCAGTATTTT